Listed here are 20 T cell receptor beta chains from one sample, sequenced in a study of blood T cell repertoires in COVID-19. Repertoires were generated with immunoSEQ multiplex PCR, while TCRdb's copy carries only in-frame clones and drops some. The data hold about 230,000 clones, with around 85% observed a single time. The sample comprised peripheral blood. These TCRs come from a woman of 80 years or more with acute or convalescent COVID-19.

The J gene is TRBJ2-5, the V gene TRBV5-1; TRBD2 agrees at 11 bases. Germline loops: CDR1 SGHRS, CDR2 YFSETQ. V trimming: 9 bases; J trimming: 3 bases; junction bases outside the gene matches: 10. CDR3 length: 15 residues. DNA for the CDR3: TGCGCCACCCAGGGGGGACTAGCGGTTAAAGAGACCCAGTACTTC. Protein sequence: CATQGGLAVKETQYF.

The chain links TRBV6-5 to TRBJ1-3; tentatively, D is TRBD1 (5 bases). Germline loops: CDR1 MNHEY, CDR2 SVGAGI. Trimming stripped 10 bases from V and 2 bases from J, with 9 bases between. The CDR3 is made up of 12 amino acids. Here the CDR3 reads CATAGTGNTIYF. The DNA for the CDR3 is TGTGCCACAGCAGGGACTGGAAACACCATATATTTT.

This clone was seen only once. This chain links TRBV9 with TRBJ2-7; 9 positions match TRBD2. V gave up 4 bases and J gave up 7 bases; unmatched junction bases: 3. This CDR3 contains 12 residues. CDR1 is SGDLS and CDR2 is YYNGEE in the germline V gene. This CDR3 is CASSPAGGEQYF. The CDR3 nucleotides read TGTGCCAGCAGCCCCGCGGGGGGGGAGCAGTACTTC.

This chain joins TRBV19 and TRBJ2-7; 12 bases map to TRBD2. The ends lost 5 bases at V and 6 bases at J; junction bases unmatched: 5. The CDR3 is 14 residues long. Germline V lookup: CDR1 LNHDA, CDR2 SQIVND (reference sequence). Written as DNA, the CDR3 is TGTGCCAGTAGTGCTAGCGGGAGGGGTGCCGAGCAGTACTTC. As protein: CASSASGRGAEQYF.

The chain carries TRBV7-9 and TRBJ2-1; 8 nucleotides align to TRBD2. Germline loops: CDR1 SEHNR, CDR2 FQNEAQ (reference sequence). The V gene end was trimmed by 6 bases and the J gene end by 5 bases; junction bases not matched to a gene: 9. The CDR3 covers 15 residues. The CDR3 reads CASSSLAGLHNEQFF. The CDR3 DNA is TGTGCCAGCAGTTCTCTAGCGGGCCTACACAATGAGCAGTTCTTC.

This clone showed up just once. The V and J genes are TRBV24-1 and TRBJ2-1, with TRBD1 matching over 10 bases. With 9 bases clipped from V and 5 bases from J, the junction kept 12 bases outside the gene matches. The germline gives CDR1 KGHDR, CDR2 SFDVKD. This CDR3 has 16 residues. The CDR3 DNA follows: TGTGCCACCGGCGGTGACCGGACAGGGGGGCACAATGAGCAGTTCTTC. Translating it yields CATGGDRTGGHNEQFF.

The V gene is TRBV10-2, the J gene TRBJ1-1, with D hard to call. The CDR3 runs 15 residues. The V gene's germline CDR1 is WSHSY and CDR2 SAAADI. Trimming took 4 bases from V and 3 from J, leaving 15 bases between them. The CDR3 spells CASSARGVQDTEAFF. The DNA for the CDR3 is TGCGCCAGCAGTGCCCGGGGAGTTCAGGACACTGAAGCTTTCTTT.

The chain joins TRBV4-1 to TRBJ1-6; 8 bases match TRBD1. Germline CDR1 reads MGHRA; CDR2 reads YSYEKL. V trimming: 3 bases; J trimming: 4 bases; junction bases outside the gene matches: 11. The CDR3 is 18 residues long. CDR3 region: CASSHVSGGNSYNSPLHF. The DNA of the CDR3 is TGCGCCAGCAGCCATGTATCAGGGGGCAACTCATATAATTCACCCCTCCACTTT.

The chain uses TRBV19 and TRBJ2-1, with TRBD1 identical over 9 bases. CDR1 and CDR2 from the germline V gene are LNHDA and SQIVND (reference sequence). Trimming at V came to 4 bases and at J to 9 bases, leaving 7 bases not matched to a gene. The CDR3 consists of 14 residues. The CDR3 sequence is CASSRGQGRSEQFF. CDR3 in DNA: TGTGCCAGTAGTAGGGGACAGGGCAGGAGTGAGCAGTTCTTC.

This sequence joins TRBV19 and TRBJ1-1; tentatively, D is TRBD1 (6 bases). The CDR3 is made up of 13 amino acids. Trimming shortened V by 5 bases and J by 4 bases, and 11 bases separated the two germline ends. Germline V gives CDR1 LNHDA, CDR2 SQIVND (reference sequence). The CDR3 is CASSQDRSTEAFF. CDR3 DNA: TGTGCCAGTAGTCAAGACAGGTCCACTGAAGCTTTCTTT. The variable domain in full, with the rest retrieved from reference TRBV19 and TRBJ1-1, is DGGITQSPKYLFRKEGQNVTLSCEQNLNHDAMYWYRQDPGQGLRLIYYSQIVNDFQKGDIAEGYSVSREKKESFPLTVTSAQKNPTAFYLCASSQDRSTEAFFGQGTRLTVV.

CDR3 coding DNA: TGTGCCAGCAGCTTAACAGGAAACACCGGGGAGCTGTTTTTT. This gives the protein CASSLTGNTGELFF. The rearrangement links TRBV7-6 to TRBJ2-2; perhaps TRBD1 as D (5 bases). The germline V gene has CDR1 SGHVS and CDR2 FNYEAQ. CDR3 size: 14 residues. Trimming pared 2 bases from V and 2 bases from J, leaving 6 bases between.

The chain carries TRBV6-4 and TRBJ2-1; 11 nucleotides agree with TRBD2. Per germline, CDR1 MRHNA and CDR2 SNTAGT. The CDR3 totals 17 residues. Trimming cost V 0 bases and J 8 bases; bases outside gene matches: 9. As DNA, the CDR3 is TGTGCCAGCAGTGACTCGAGGGCTAGCGGGGGGATCGATGAGCAGTTCTTC. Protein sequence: CASSDSRASGGIDEQFF.

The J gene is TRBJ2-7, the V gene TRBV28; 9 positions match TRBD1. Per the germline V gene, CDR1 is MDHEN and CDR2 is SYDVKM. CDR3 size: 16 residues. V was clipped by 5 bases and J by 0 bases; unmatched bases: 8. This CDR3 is CASSPGTGSSSYEQYF. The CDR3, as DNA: TGTGCCAGCAGTCCCGGGACAGGGTCTAGCTCCTACGAGCAGTACTTC.

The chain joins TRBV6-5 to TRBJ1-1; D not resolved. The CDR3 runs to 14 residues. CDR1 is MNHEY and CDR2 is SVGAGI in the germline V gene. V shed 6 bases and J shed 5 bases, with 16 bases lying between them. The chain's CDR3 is CASRTTWASTEAFF. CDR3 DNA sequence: TGTGCCAGCAGGACCACCTGGGCGAGTACTGAAGCTTTCTTT.

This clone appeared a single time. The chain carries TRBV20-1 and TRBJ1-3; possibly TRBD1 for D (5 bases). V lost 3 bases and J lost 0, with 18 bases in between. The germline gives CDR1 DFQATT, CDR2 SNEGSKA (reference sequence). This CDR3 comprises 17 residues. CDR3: CSASKGGVRGSGNTIYF. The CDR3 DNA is TGCAGTGCTAGTAAGGGCGGCGTAAGGGGCTCTGGAAACACCATATATTTT.

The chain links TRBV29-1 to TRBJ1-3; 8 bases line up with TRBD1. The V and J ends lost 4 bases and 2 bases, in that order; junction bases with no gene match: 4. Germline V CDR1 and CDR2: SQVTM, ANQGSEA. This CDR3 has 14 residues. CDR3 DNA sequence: TGCAGCGTTGGAGACAGGGGCCCTGGAAACACCATATATTTT. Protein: CSVGDRGPGNTIYF.

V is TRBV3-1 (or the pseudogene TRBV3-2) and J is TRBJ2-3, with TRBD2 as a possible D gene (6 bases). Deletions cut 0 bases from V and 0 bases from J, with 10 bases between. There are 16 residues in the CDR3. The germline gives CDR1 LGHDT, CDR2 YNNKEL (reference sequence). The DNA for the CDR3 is TGTGCCAGCAGCCAAGAGTTAGCGGCTAGCACAGATACGCAGTATTTT. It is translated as CASSQELAASTDTQYF.

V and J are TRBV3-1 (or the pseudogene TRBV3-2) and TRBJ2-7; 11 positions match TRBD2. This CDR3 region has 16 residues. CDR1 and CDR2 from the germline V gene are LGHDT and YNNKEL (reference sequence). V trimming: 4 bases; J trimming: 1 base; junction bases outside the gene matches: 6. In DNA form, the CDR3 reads TGTGCCAGCAGCCCCACCGGGACTAGCGGATCCTACGAGCAGTACTTC. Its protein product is CASSPTGTSGSYEQYF.

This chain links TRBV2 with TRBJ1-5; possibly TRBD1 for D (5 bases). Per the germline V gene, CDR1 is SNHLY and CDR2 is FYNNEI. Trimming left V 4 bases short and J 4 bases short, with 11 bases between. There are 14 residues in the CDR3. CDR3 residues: CASSGLKGNQPQHF. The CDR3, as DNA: TGTGCCAGCAGTGGGTTGAAGGGGAATCAGCCCCAGCATTTT.

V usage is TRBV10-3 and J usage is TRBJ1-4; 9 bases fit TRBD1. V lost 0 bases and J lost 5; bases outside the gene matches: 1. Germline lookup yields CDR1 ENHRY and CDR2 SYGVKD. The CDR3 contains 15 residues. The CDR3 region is CAISESDRGNEKLFF. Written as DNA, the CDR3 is TGTGCCATCAGTGAGTCGGACAGGGGAAATGAAAAACTGTTTTTT.